Listed below are T cell receptor beta chains from one sample, sequenced in a study of patients and donors after allogeneic stem cell transplantation. TCRdb used MiXCR to reprocess the RT-PCR reads, holding one entry per CDR3 protein. The sample consists of about 74,000 distinct CDR3 sequences, more than 25% of them appearing once. Input material: blood, either unsorted or a sorted T cell fraction (not recorded which). The receptors originated from a human donor who was either an allogeneic HSCT recipient or a stem cell or donor lymphocyte infusion donor (not recorded which). It is not recorded whose cells these are; they may come from a transplant donor. Both conserved end residues are part of each CDR3. The D gene is left open where the match is weak. A row's size may be missing; if present it is once, few, many or a size class.

CDR3 DNA | CDR3 protein | D gene | V gene | clone size | J gene
TGTGCCAGCAGTCCTTGGACTAGCGGGATGGATAATGAGCAGTTCTTC | CASSPWTSGMDNEQFF | TRBD2 | TRBV28 | - | TRBJ2-1
TGTGCCTGGAGTGTAGCCCTCTACGAGCAGTACTTC | CAWSVALYEQYF | - | TRBV30 | few | TRBJ2-7
TGTGCCTGGAGTGTACGACGAGCCCACTACGAGCAGTACTTC | CAWSVRRAHYEQYF | - | TRBV30 | once | TRBJ2-7
TGTGCCAGCAGCCATTCCGGGGGGAACACTGAAGCTTTCTTT | CASSHSGGNTEAFF | - | TRBV12-3/TRBV12-4 | - | TRBJ1-1
TGCAGTGCTAGAGAGGAGCGGGGGGCCAAAAACATTCAGTACTTC | CSAREERGAKNIQYF | TRBD2 | TRBV20-1 | - | TRBJ2-4
TGTGCCAGCAGCCTACAACTAGCATCCGGGGAGCTGTTTTTT | CASSLQLASGELFF | - | TRBV14 | - | TRBJ2-2
TGTGCCAGCAGCTTAGCGGTAGGGGGTAACAATGAGCAGTTCTTC | CASSLAVGGNNEQFF | - | TRBV7-9 | - | TRBJ2-1
TGTGCCAGCAGCTTTGGGACAGGCAAAGAGACCCAGTACTTC | CASSFGTGKETQYF | TRBD1 | TRBV7-3 | - | TRBJ2-5
TGTGCCAGCAGGATAGGTGACTATGGCTACACCTTC | CASRIGDYGYTF | - | TRBV12-3/TRBV12-4 | - | TRBJ1-2
TGTGCCAGCAGCCTTAGCACAGATACGCAGTATTTT | CASSLSTDTQYF | - | TRBV12-3/TRBV12-4 | few | TRBJ2-3
TGCGCCAGCAGCCAAGATCACGATAGGCGGGAGTACGTCGAGCAGTACTTC | CASSQDHDRREYVEQYF | TRBD2 | TRBV4-3 | - | TRBJ2-7
TGTGCCAGCAGCTTAATGTACCAAGAGACCCAGTACTTC | CASSLMYQETQYF | - | TRBV7-8 | - | TRBJ2-5
TGTGCCAGCAGATCAGGACTAGCTGCAGATACGCAGTATTTT | CASRSGLAADTQYF | TRBD2 | TRBV7-2 | - | TRBJ2-3
TGTGCCAGCAGTTCCCTCGGGACATACTCCTACGAGCAGTACTTC | CASSSLGTYSYEQYF | - | TRBV6-2/TRBV6-3 | - | TRBJ2-7
TGTGCCAGCAGCAAAGACGGCGCCGGGCGGGAGAGCCAGACGCAGTACTTC | CASSKDGAGRESQTQYF | - | TRBV21-1 | - | TRBJ2-7
TGTGCCACCGGGCAGCCCCAGCATTTT | CATGQPQHF | - | TRBV10-3 | - | TRBJ1-5
TGTGCCATCAGTGGGCGGGGTCGGTCCACGTTGAAGCAGTACTTC | CAISGRGRSTLKQYF | - | TRBV10-3 | - | TRBJ2-7
TGCGCCAGCAGCTGGGGACAGGCTGGGCTCGATGGCTACACCTTC | CASSWGQAGLDGYTF | TRBD1 | TRBV5-1 | - | TRBJ1-2
TGTGCCAGCAGCTACGAACAGACAGGAGCCAACACTGAAGCTTTCTTT | CASSYEQTGANTEAFF | - | TRBV7-8 | many | TRBJ1-1
TGCGCCAGCAGCCCTGGACTAGCGTATAAAGAGACCCAGTACTTC | CASSPGLAYKETQYF | TRBD2 | TRBV4-3 | - | TRBJ2-5
TGTGCCAGTAGTCCTCTCCGGGACACCTTTAGCACAGATACGCAGTATTTT | CASSPLRDTFSTDTQYF | - | TRBV19 | few | TRBJ2-3
TGTGCCACCCGAGGGATCCGCGGCTACACCTTC | CATRGIRGYTF | - | TRBV12-3/TRBV12-4 | - | TRBJ1-2
TGTGCCAGCAGGGAAAGCGGGAGTGGCGGGGAGCTGTTTTTT | CASRESGSGGELFF | TRBD2 | TRBV3-1 | few | TRBJ2-2
TGCAGTGCTAGAGAGACAGTCACCGGGGAGCTGTTTTTT | CSARETVTGELFF | - | TRBV20-1 | - | TRBJ2-2
TGTGCCAGCAGCCCAGGACCTCACGGGTACGAGCAGTACTTC | CASSPGPHGYEQYF | - | TRBV16 | - | TRBJ2-7
TGCAGTGCTAGAGATGGTGCTAGCGGGACAGATACGCAGTATTTT | CSARDGASGTDTQYF | TRBD2 | TRBV20-1 | - | TRBJ2-3
TGTGCCAGCAGCACATCAGGGCGCGGGGGCAATCAGCCCCAGCATTTT | CASSTSGRGGNQPQHF | - | TRBV7-9 | - | TRBJ1-5
TGTGCCAGCAGCTTGTCGCTAGCGGACGAGCAGTACTTC | CASSLSLADEQYF | TRBD2 | TRBV5-6 | - | TRBJ2-7
TGTGCCAGTAGTACGAGGGGCGAAACTGGAAACACCATATATTTT | CASSTRGETGNTIYF | - | TRBV19 | - | TRBJ1-3
TGTGCCAGCTCAGAGGGACCCTACTACAATGAGCAGTTCTTC | CASSEGPYYNEQFF | - | TRBV18 | - | TRBJ2-1
TGTGCCAGCAGTGTACGGACAGCACAGTATGGCTACACCTTC | CASSVRTAQYGYTF | - | TRBV6-1 | few | TRBJ1-2
TGCAGTGGAAGTGCGGCACCACAGAACACCGGGGAGCTGTTTTTT | CSGSAAPQNTGELFF | - | TRBV20-1 | - | TRBJ2-2
TGTGCCGAATACAGGGACGGGAACACTGAAGCTTTCTTT | CAEYRDGNTEAFF | - | TRBV10-3 | - | TRBJ1-1
TGTGCCAGCAGCCCCCTGACGTATTACAAGCAGACCCAGTACTTC | CASSPLTYYKQTQYF | - | TRBV3-1 | - | TRBJ2-5
TGTGCCAGCAGCTGGGGCGGGTCTAATGAAAAACTGTTTTTT | CASSWGGSNEKLFF | - | TRBV21-1 | - | TRBJ1-4
TGTGCCACCAGTTACACCGGGGAGCTGTTTTTT | CATSYTGELFF | - | TRBV24-1 | few | TRBJ2-2
TGTGCCAGCAGCTTACGCCAGGGTCCCATCATCCTGAACACTGAAGCTTTCTTT | CASSLRQGPIILNTEAFF | - | TRBV7-2 | many | TRBJ1-1
TGTGCCAGCGGGGAGCCCCAGCATTTT | CASGEPQHF | - | TRBV2 | - | TRBJ1-5
TGTGCCAGCAGTGGATTAAATGAGCAGTTCTTC | CASSGLNEQFF | - | TRBV25-1 | few | TRBJ2-1
TGTGCCACCAGTGATAGAGCCCCTAGCACAGATACGCAGTATTTT | CATSDRAPSTDTQYF | - | TRBV24-1 | - | TRBJ2-3
TGTGCCAGCAGTTACTCAGAGGGCACCCCCTCTGGGGCCAACGTCCTGACTTTC | CASSYSEGTPSGANVLTF | - | TRBV6-5 | - | TRBJ2-6
TGTGCCAGCAGCCAAGGGACTAGCGGGCCCACATCCCACAATGAGCAGTTCTTC | CASSQGTSGPTSHNEQFF | TRBD2 | TRBV7-9 | - | TRBJ2-1
TGCGCCAGCAGAAATCTAGTGAACACTGAAGCTTTCTTT | CASRNLVNTEAFF | - | TRBV5-1 | - | TRBJ1-1
TGCAGCGTTGGGGACCGGGCAAGACAGCACAATGAGCAGTTCTTC | CSVGDRARQHNEQFF | - | TRBV29-1 | - | TRBJ2-1
TGTGCCAGCAGCCAAGGGACTAGCGGGGGGGCCGAAGGTACGCAGTATTTT | CASSQGTSGGAEGTQYF | TRBD2 | TRBV3-1 | few | TRBJ2-3
TGTGCCAGCACTATGCCCCCGGGCGTCACTGAAGCTTTCTTT | CASTMPPGVTEAFF | - | TRBV12-3/TRBV12-4 | many | TRBJ1-1
TGCGCCAGCAGCACCGCCGGAATTAGCGACTACAATGAGCAGTTCTTC | CASSTAGISDYNEQFF | - | TRBV5-1 | - | TRBJ2-1
TGTGCCAGCAGATTCCGGGGCCTCAGTATGAACACTGAAGCTTTCTTT | CASRFRGLSMNTEAFF | - | TRBV6-6 | few | TRBJ1-1